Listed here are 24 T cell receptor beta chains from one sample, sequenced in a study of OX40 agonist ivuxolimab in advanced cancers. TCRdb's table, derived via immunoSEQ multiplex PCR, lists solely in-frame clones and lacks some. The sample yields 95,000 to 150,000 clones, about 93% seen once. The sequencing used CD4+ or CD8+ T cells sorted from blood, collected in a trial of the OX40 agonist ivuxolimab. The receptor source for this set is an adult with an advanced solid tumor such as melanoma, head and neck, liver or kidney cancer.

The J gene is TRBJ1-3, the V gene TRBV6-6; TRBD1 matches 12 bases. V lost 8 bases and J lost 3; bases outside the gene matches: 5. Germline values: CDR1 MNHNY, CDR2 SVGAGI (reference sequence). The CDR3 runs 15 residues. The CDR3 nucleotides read TGTGCCAGCTGGGACAGGGGGCGCCTTGGAAACACCATATATTTT. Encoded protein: CASWDRGRLGNTIYF.

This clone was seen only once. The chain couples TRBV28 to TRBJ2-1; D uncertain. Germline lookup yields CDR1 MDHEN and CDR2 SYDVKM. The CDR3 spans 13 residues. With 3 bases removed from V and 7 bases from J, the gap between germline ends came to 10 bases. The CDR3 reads CASSLNYLNEQFF. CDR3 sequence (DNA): TGTGCCAGCAGTTTGAACTACCTAAATGAGCAGTTCTTC.

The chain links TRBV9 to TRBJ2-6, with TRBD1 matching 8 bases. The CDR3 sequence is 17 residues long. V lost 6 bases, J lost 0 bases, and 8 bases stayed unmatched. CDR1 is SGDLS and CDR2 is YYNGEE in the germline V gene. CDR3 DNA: TGTGCCAGCACGCGGGACAGGTTCATCTCTGGGGCCAACGTCCTGACTTTC. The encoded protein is CASTRDRFISGANVLTF.

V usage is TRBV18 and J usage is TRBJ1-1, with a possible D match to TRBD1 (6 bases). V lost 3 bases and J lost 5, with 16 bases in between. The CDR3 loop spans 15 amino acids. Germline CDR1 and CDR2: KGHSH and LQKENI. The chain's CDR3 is CASSPARGQNTEAFF. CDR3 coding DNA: TGTGCCAGCTCACCGGCGCGGGGGCAAAATACTGAAGCTTTCTTT.

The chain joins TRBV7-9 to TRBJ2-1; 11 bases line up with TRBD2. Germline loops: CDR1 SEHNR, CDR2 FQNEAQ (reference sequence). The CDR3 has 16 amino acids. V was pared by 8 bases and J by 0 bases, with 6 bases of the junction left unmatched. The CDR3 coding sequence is TGTGCCAGCGGATTCGGACTAGCGGGCTCCTACAATGAGCAGTTCTTC. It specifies CASGFGLAGSYNEQFF.

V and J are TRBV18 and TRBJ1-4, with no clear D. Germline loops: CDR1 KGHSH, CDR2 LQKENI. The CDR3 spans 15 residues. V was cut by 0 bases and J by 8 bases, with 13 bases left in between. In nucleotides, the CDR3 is TGTGCCAGCTCACCACCGGGGATAAGCGCCGAAAAACTGTTTTTT. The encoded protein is CASSPPGISAEKLFF.

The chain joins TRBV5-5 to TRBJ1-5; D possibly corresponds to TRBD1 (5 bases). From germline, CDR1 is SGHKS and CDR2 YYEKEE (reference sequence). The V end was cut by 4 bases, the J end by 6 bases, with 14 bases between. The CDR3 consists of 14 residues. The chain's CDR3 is CASSLLVGGQPQHF. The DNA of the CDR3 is TGTGCCAGCAGCCTTCTCGTGGGGGGTCAGCCCCAGCATTTT.

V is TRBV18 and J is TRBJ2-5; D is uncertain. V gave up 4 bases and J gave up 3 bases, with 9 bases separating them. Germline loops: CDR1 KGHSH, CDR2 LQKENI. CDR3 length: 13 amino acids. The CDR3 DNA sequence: TGTGCCAGCTCACTCGGGCTAAAAGAGACCCAGTACTTC. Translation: CASSLGLKETQYF.

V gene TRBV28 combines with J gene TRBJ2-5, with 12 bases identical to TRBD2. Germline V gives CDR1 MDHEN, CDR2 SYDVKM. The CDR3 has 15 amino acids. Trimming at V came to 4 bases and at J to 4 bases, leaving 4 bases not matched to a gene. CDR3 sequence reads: CASSSLLAGGETQYF. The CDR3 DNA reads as TGTGCCAGCAGTTCGCTACTAGCGGGAGGAGAGACCCAGTACTTC.

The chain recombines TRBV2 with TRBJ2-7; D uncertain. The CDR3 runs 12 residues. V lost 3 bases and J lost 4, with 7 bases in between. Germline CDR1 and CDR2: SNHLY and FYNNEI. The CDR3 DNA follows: TGTGCCAGCAGTGAGGGCAGATACGAGCAGTACTTC. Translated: CASSEGRYEQYF.

The CDR3 spells CASIDYPHYNEQFF. The CDR3 coding sequence is TGTGCCAGTATCGACTACCCCCACTACAATGAGCAGTTCTTC. V and J are TRBV19 and TRBJ2-1; tentatively, D is TRBD2 (5 bases). The V gene lost 7 bases and the J gene lost 3 bases, with 13 bases spanning the gap. CDR1 and CDR2 from the germline V gene are LNHDA and SQIVND (reference sequence). The CDR3 runs 14 residues.

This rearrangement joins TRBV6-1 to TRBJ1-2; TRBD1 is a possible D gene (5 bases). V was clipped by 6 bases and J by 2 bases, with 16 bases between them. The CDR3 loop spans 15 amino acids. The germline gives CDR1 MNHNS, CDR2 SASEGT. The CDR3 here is CASSASGTLNYGYTF. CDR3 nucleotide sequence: TGTGCCAGCAGCGCCTCAGGGACCTTAAACTATGGCTACACCTTC.

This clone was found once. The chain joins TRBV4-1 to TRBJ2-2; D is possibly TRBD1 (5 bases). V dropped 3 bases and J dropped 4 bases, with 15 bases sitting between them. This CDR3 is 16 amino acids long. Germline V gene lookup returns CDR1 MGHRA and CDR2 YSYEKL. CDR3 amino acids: CASSHSRGTSTGELFF. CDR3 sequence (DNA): TGCGCCAGCAGCCACTCTAGGGGTACGAGCACCGGGGAGCTGTTTTTT.

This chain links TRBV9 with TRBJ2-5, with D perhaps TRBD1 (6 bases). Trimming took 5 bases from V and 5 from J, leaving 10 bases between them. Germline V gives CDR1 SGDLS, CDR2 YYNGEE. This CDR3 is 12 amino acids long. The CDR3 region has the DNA TGTGCCAGCAGTACAGGGTTGGAGACCCAGTACTTC. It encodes CASSTGLETQYF.

CDR3 coding DNA: TGTGCCAGCAGTCCAAGACAGTACGAGCAGTACTTC. The encoded protein is CASSPRQYEQYF. This rearrangement joins TRBV28 to TRBJ2-7, with a tentative D call TRBD1 (5 bases). This CDR3 is built from 12 residues. Trimming shortened V by 5 bases and J by 4 bases, and 9 bases separated the two germline ends. Germline V gene lookup returns CDR1 MDHEN and CDR2 SYDVKM.

CDR3 protein: CASRTDQGAGYTF. In DNA, the CDR3 is TGTGCCAGCAGGACCGATCAGGGGGCAGGCTACACCTTC. The rearrangement joins TRBV2 to TRBJ1-2; 8 nucleotides line up with TRBD1. Germline values: CDR1 SNHLY, CDR2 FYNNEI. V lost 6 bases and J lost 8; bases outside the gene matches: 8. The CDR3 runs to 13 residues. Based on the CDR3 plus reference TRBV2 and TRBJ1-2, the full variable domain is EPEVTQTPSHQVTQMGQEVILRCVPISNHLYFYWYRQILGQKVEFLVSFYNNEISEKSEIFDDQFSVERPDGSNFTLKIRSTKLEDSAMYFCASRTDQGAGYTFGSGTRLTVV.

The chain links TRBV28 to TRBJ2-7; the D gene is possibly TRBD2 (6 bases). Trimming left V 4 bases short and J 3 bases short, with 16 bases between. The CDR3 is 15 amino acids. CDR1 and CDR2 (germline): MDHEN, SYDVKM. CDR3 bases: TGTGCCAGCAGTTCCATACCCCGGGGGATCTACGAGCAGTACTTC. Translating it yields CASSSIPRGIYEQYF.

This chain's CDR3 is CASSLWNEQFF. For the CDR3, the DNA is TGTGCCAGCAGTTTATGGAATGAGCAGTTCTTC. The chain couples TRBV28 to TRBJ2-1; no clear D gene. The V and J ends lost 0 bases and 7 bases respectively, with 1 base between them. The CDR3 loop spans 11 amino acids. Germline CDR1 MDHEN, CDR2 SYDVKM.

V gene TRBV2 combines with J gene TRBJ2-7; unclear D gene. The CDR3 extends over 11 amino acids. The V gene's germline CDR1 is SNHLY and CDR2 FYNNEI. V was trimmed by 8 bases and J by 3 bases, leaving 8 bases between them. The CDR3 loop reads CASSYYYEQYF. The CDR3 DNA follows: TGTGCCAGCTCCTACTACTACGAGCAGTACTTC.

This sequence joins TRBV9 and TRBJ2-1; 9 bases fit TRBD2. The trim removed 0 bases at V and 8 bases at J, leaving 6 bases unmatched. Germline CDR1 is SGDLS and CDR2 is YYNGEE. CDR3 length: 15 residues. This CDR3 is CASSVVGGRADEQFF. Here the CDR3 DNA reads TGTGCCAGCAGCGTAGTTGGCGGGAGGGCCGATGAGCAGTTCTTC. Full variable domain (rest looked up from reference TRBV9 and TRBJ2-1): DSGVTQTPKHLITATGQRVTLRCSPRSGDLSVYWYQQSLDQGLQFLIQYYNGEERAKGNILERFSAQQFPDLHSELNLSSLELGDSALYFCASSVVGGRADEQFFGPGTRLTVL.

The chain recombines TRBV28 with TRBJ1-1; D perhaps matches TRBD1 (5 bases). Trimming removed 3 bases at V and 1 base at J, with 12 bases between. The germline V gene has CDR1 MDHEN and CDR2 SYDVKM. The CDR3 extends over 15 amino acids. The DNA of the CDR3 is TGTGCCAGCAGTTTCCGACAGTCCTCGAACACTGAAGCTTTCTTT. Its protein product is CASSFRQSSNTEAFF.

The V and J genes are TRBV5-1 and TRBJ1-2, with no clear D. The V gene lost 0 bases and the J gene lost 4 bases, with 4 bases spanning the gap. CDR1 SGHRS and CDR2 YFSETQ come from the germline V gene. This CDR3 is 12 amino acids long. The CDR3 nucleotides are TGCGCCAGCAGCTTGGATCGCTATGGCTACACCTTC. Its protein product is CASSLDRYGYTF.

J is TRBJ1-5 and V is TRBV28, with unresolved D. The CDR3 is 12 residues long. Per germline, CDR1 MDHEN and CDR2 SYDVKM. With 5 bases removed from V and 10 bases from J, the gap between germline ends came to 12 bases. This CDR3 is CASSTPPDPQHF. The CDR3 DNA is TGTGCCAGCAGTACCCCTCCGGATCCCCAGCATTTT.

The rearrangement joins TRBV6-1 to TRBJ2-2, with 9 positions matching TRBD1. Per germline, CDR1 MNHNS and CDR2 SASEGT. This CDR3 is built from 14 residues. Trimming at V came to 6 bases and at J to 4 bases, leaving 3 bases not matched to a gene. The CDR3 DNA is TGTGCCAGCAGGGTGACAGGGGGCACCGGGGAGCTGTTTTTT. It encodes CASRVTGGTGELFF.